These 22 T cell receptor beta chains were sequenced from one sample in a study of cytomegalovirus exposure and HLA in healthy donors. The PCR used 60 Vbeta and 13 Jbeta primers. Clones were sequenced by immunoSEQ multiplex PCR, and TCRdb holds only the in-frame ones, with some missing. The repertoire includes about 110,000 clones, under 80% of them detected once, and under 8% sits in the top ten. Sequencing input: PBMCs. The receptors derive from a woman aged 50 to 65 in good health and CMV-seropositive.

This clone showed up just a few times. V gene TRBV10-3 combines with J gene TRBJ2-2; 7 nucleotides align to TRBD1. The CDR3 length is 14 residues. Trimming cost V 4 bases and J 7 bases; bases outside gene matches: 6. Germline CDR1 is ENHRY and CDR2 is SYGVKD. CDR3 sequence reads: CAISGDRAVGELFF. The CDR3 DNA follows: TGTGCCATCAGTGGAGACAGGGCAGTCGGGGAGCTGTTTTTT.

In nucleotides, the CDR3 is TGCGCCAGCAGCCAAGAAGGAATTACGACAGGTGGGGATTCACCCCTCCACTTT. Translating it yields CASSQEGITTGGDSPLHF. The chain couples TRBV4-1 to TRBJ1-6; D perhaps matches TRBD1 (6 bases). The V gene's germline CDR1 is MGHRA and CDR2 YSYEKL. This CDR3 has 18 residues. V lost 0 bases and J lost 8, with 20 bases in between.

The V gene is TRBV4-1, the J gene TRBJ2-1; TRBD2 matches 7 bases. The CDR3 is made up of 16 amino acids. CDR1 is MGHRA and CDR2 is YSYEKL in the germline V gene. The J segment lost 4 bases and the V segment lost 4 bases, leaving 10 bases of the junction unmatched. CDR3 in amino acids: CASSLYLGGSYNEQFF. For the CDR3, the DNA is TGCGCCAGCAGCCTTTACCTGGGGGGGTCATACAATGAGCAGTTCTTC.

The rearrangement links TRBV28 to TRBJ2-7, with TRBD1 identical over 7 bases. The CDR3 runs 15 residues. Per germline, CDR1 MDHEN and CDR2 SYDVKM. The J segment lost 4 bases and the V segment lost 0 bases, leaving 6 bases of the junction unmatched. In DNA, the CDR3 is TGTGCCAGCAGTTTATGGGCAGGGGGTATATACGAGCAGTACTTC. Translating gives CASSLWAGGIYEQYF.

The chain's CDR3 is CSVGGTGGQIGYGYTF. In DNA, the CDR3 is TGCAGCGTTGGTGGGACAGGGGGCCAGATTGGCTATGGCTACACCTTC. The chain uses TRBV29-1 and TRBJ1-2, with 12 positions matching TRBD1. This CDR3 has 16 residues. Looked up from germline, CDR1 is SQVTM and CDR2 is ANQGSEA. V shed 4 bases, J shed 4 bases, and the junction held 10 bases outside the gene matches.

In its sample, this clone was seen once. The chain has TRBV6-6 and TRBJ2-5, with TRBD2 matching 14 bases. The CDR3 spans 15 residues. CDR1 is MNHNY, CDR2 SVGAGI, per germline (reference sequence). Trimming at V came to 7 bases and at J to 7 bases, leaving 8 bases not matched to a gene. The CDR3 nucleotides read TGTGCCAGCATCCAAGGACTAGCGGGGGGCGGGACCCAGTACTTC. Its protein is CASIQGLAGGGTQYF.

The chain has TRBV30 and TRBJ1-1; 8 positions match TRBD1. The germline CDR1 and CDR2 sequences are GTSNPN and SVGIG (reference sequence). The J segment lost 1 base and the V segment lost 3 bases, leaving 13 bases of the junction unmatched. This CDR3 has 17 amino acids. The CDR3 spells CAWRSWDRRLGNTEAFF. The DNA for the CDR3 is TGTGCCTGGAGATCATGGGACAGGCGCCTCGGGAACACTGAAGCTTTCTTT.

This chain uses TRBV15 with TRBJ1-1, with unresolved D. Germline V gene sequence: CDR1 LNHNV, CDR2 YYDKDF (reference sequence). This CDR3 is built from 15 residues. V lost 3 bases and J 4 bases, leaving 15 bases between the germline ends. The CDR3 loop reads CATSRGGRVFTEAFF. The CDR3 DNA follows: TGTGCCACCAGCAGGGGAGGACGTGTGTTCACTGAAGCTTTCTTT.

The count of this clone is one. The rearrangement uses TRBV6-4 and TRBJ1-1; unclear D gene. This CDR3 spans 15 amino acids. V lost 0 bases, J lost 0 bases, and 8 bases lay in between. Per germline, CDR1 MRHNA and CDR2 SNTAGT. CDR3 amino acids: CASSDSEALNTEAFF. CDR3 nucleotides: TGTGCCAGCAGTGACTCTGAGGCTTTGAACACTGAAGCTTTCTTT.

The CDR3 reads CASSSYGSNSPLHF. The CDR3 DNA is TGTGCCAGCAGTAGCTACGGAAGTAATTCACCCCTCCACTTT. The gene calls are TRBV7-3 and TRBJ1-6, with no clear D. This CDR3 contains 14 residues. CDR1 and CDR2 from the germline V gene are SGHTA and FQGTGA. V was cut by 6 bases and J by 6 bases, with 12 bases left in between.

The chain employs TRBV7-2 and TRBJ2-2; 9 positions match TRBD2. Trimming took 1 base from V and 6 from J; bases not matched to a gene: 3. This CDR3 comprises 15 residues. CDR1 and CDR2 from the germline V gene are SGHTA and FQGNSA. Here the CDR3 reads CASSLGSGGSGELFF. CDR3 in DNA: TGTGCCAGCAGCTTAGGTAGCGGGGGATCCGGGGAGCTGTTTTTT.

This clone has only a few counts. V and J are TRBV19 and TRBJ2-1; possible D gene TRBD1, 5 bases. CDR3 length: 15 amino acids. V dropped 6 bases and J dropped 3 bases, with 15 bases sitting between them. In germline, CDR1 is LNHDA, CDR2 SQIVND (reference sequence). CDR3 sequence: CASSATGNYYNEQFF. CDR3 coding DNA: TGTGCCAGTAGCGCAACAGGAAATTACTACAATGAGCAGTTCTTC.

This chain links TRBV2 with TRBJ1-5; the D is unclear. This CDR3 has 14 residues. Germline CDR1 and CDR2: SNHLY and FYNNEI. The V gene lost 6 bases and the J gene lost 3 bases, with 12 bases spanning the gap. CDR3 nucleotides: TGTGCCAGCAGACCCACATGGGCCAATCAGCCCCAGCATTTT. It encodes CASRPTWANQPQHF. The complete variable domain, with remaining parts taken from reference TRBV2 and TRBJ1-5, reads EPEVTQTPSHQVTQMGQEVILRCVPISNHLYFYWYRQILGQKVEFLVSFYNNEISEKSEIFDDQFSVERPDGSNFTLKIRSTKLEDSAMYFCASRPTWANQPQHFGDGTRLSIL.

CDR3 DNA: TGTGCAAGTCGCTTAGCGTTTTCTAGTCAGGGGGCGGGCACAGATACGCAGTATTTT. Translating it yields CASRLAFSSQGAGTDTQYF. The chain couples TRBV12-2 to TRBJ2-3; the table assigns TRBD1, which was not confirmed against the DNA. TRBV12-2 is recorded as a pseudogene. This CDR3 region has 19 residues.

This clone came up a few times. V and J are TRBV6-4 and TRBJ1-4; weak D call: TRBD1 (5 bases). V was cut by 6 bases and J by 8 bases, with 22 bases left in between. Germline values: CDR1 MRHNA, CDR2 SNTAGT. This CDR3 has 16 residues. The CDR3 DNA follows: TGTGCCAGCAGGAGGTGGGTAAGCAGGGCAGAAGAAAAACTGTTTTTT. Its translation is CASRRWVSRAEEKLFF.

This clone was seen a few times. The chain carries TRBV2 and TRBJ2-7; weak D call: TRBD2 (6 bases). The germline V gene encodes CDR1 SNHLY and CDR2 FYNNEI. Between the trimmed V and J ends, which lost 9 bases and 3 bases, there was a span of 18 bases. The CDR3 contains 14 residues. DNA for the CDR3: TGTGCCAGTTTCCGGGACCTGGGAGGCTACGAGCAGTACTTC. Encoded protein: CASFRDLGGYEQYF.

This chain joins TRBV5-1 and TRBJ1-5; D is unresolved. Germline V gene lookup returns CDR1 SGHRS and CDR2 YFSETQ. V lost 2 bases to trimming and J lost 3 bases, with 15 bases between them. This CDR3 has 16 amino acids. The CDR3: CASSLGSGEANQPQHF. The CDR3 DNA follows: TGCGCCAGCAGCTTAGGATCGGGAGAGGCCAATCAGCCCCAGCATTTT. The full variable domain, rest sourced from reference TRBV5-1 and TRBJ1-5, is KAGVTQTPRYLIKTRGQQVTLSCSPISGHRSVSWYQQTPGQGLQFLFEYFSETQRNKGNFPGRFSGRQFSNSRSEMNVSTLELGDSALYLCASSLGSGEANQPQHFGDGTRLSIL.

The chain links TRBV29-1 to TRBJ2-7; perhaps TRBD1 as D (6 bases). Germline V lookup: CDR1 SQVTM, CDR2 ANQGSEA. Trimming removed 5 bases from V and 3 bases from J, with 8 bases in between. CDR3 length: 11 amino acids. This CDR3 is CSVYRDYEQYF. In nucleotides, the CDR3 is TGCAGCGTTTACAGGGACTACGAGCAGTACTTC.

A few counts support this clone. The chain couples TRBV5-1 to TRBJ1-4; tentatively, D is TRBD1 (5 bases). The CDR3 is 13 amino acids. V gave up 4 bases and J gave up 8 bases, with 12 bases separating them. The germline V gene encodes CDR1 SGHRS and CDR2 YFSETQ. The CDR3 DNA reads as TGCGCCAGCAGCGGGGGGGTCGAAGAAAAACTGTTTTTT. Encoded protein: CASSGGVEEKLFF.

This chain uses TRBV7-9 with TRBJ2-5; 13 bases agree with TRBD2. V shed 5 bases and J 5 bases; nucleotides not matched to a gene: 5. Germline CDR1 and CDR2: SEHNR and FQNEAQ (reference sequence). The CDR3 length is 15 residues. The CDR3 here is CASSPGLAGSETQYF. CDR3 coding DNA: TGTGCCAGCAGCCCGGGACTAGCGGGGAGCGAGACCCAGTACTTC.

The chain is built from TRBV10-2 and TRBJ2-7; TRBD2 might be the D (5 bases). Trimming stripped 8 bases from V and 3 bases from J, with 11 bases between. There are 12 residues in the CDR3. CDR1 is WSHSY, CDR2 SAAADI, per germline. Written as DNA, the CDR3 is TGCGCCAGCTCACTCCGGGACTACGAGCAGTACTTC. This codes for CASSLRDYEQYF.

CDR3 in amino acids: CASSLGQLAKNIQYF. CDR3 sequence (DNA): TGTGCCAGCAGTTTAGGACAGTTAGCCAAAAACATTCAGTACTTC. V and J are TRBV28 and TRBJ2-4, with D maybe TRBD1 (6 bases). The CDR3 covers 15 residues. Trimming removed 2 bases from V and 0 bases from J, with 8 bases in between. From germline, CDR1 is MDHEN and CDR2 SYDVKM.